The present entry profiles one T cell receptor beta chain with its context. The antigen is not known. The same CDR3 can be traced to other DNA sequences in this sample. TCRdb's copy holds only in-frame clones and misses some; the assay was immunoSEQ multiplex PCR. This sample has about 140,000 clones; more than 70% occur once, and the top ten carry over 2.5%. This sample stems from a study of T cell responses to AZD1222 COVID-19 vaccine. Broader study findings: Nearly half of unique spike-specific TCRs reportedly avoided B.1.351 and B.1.1.7 mutated regions.

The material was peripheral blood, obtained on day 0 of AZD1222 vaccination. This clonotype originated in an adult in good health.

The CDR3 protein is CASSLAGGGNQPQHF. CDR3 sequence (DNA): TGTGCCAGCAGCTTAGCGGGAGGGGGCAATCAGCCCCAGCATTTT. The rearrangement uses TRBV7-2 and TRBJ1-5; possibly TRBD1 for D (5 bases). The CDR3 runs to 15 residues. The germline CDR1 and CDR2 sequences are SGHTA and FQGNSA. Trimming took 0 bases from V and 2 from J, leaving 8 bases between them.